This T cell receptor (beta chain) is from a study of blood T cells in healthy people across ages. CDR1 and CDR2 from the germline V gene are LNHDA and SQIVND (reference sequence). Trimming shortened V by 5 bases and J by 1 base, and 13 bases separated the two germline ends. The CDR3 is 15 amino acids. This clonotype was counted between two and nine times. Sample-barcoded 5' priming and a J-beta primer mix drove a second PCR of roughly 7 to 11 cycles. TCRdb re-called the 5' RACE reads with MiXCR, one entry per CDR3 protein. Among under 1,100,000 distinct CDR3 sequences listed, approximately 26% were seen once. These same data were also listed under a study on T cells of mothers and their children.

The material sequenced was blood. J is TRBJ2-3 and V is TRBV19; D possibly corresponds to TRBD1 (6 bases). The source is a girl between 2 and 10 years old in good health. The CDR3 sequence: CASSPYSGGTDTQYF. Here the CDR3 DNA reads TGTGCCAGTAGTCCATACTCAGGGGGCACAGATACGCAGTATTTT.